Below, one T cell receptor (beta chain) is given with its context. The sample belongs to a study of cytomegalovirus exposure and HLA in healthy donors. Germline V CDR1 and CDR2: LNHDA, SQIVND (reference sequence). The ends lost 6 bases at V and 7 bases at J; junction bases unmatched: 0. CDR3 length equals 11 residues. Both 60 Vbeta primers and 13 Jbeta primers went into the PCR. The data were produced by immunoSEQ multiplex PCR, yet TCRdb's version contains in-frame clones alone and is incomplete. The repertoire holds 300,000 or so clones, approximately 84% seen once, with roughly 2% in the top ten. This TCR was sampled from a woman between 35 and 50 years old in good health and CMV-seropositive. Sequencing was carried out using PBMCs. This chain uses TRBV19 with TRBJ2-1; 7 bases agree with TRBD2. In DNA form, the CDR3 reads TGTGCCAGTAGCGGGAGGAATGAGCAGTTCTTC. This encodes CASSGRNEQFF.